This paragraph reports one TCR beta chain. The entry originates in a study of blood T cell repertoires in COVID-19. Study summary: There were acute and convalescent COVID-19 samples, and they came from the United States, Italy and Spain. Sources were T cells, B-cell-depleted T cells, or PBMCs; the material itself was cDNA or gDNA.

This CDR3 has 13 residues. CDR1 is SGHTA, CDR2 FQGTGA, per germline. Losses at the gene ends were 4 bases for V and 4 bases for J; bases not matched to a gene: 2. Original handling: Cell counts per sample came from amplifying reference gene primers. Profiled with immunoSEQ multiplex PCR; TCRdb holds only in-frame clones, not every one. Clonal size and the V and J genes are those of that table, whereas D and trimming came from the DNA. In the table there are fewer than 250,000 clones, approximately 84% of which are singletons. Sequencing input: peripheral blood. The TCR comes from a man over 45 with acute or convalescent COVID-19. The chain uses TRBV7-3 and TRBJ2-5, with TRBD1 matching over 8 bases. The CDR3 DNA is TGTGCCAGCAGCTCTGGACAGGGAGAGACCCAGTACTTC. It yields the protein CASSSGQGETQYF.